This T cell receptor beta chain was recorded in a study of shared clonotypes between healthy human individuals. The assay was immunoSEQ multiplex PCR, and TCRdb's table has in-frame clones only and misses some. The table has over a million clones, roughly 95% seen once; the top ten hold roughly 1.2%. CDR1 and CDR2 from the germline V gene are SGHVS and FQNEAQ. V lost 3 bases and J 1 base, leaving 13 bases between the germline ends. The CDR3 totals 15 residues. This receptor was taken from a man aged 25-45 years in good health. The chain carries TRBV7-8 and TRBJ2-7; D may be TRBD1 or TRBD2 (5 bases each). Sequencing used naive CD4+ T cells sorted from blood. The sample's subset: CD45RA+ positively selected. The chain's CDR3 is CASSFDRDGSYEQYF. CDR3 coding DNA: TGTGCCAGCAGCTTCGACCGGGACGGTTCCTACGAGCAGTACTTC.